The text below deals with one T cell receptor (beta chain). The source of the sample is a study of PD-L1 blockade in urothelial cancer. The table came from immunoSEQ multiplex PCR; TCRdb's copy has only in-frame clones and leaves some out. The data contain about 120,000 clones, more than 70% of them singletons. Documented time point: peripheral blood 6 weeks after treatment start. Unmatched junction bases numbered 7, after V lost 2 bases and J lost 1 base. The CDR3 consists of 16 residues. The germline CDR1 and CDR2 sequences are SGDLS and YYNGEE. The starting material was PBMCs, obtained around atezolizumab (anti-PD-L1) treatment. This TCR was recovered from a middle-aged man with urothelial cancer. V is TRBV9 and J is TRBJ2-7, with 9 bases identical to TRBD2. This CDR3 reads CASSVLAGDGSYEQYF. In DNA, the CDR3 is TGTGCCAGCAGCGTTTTAGCGGGAGATGGGTCCTACGAGCAGTACTTC.